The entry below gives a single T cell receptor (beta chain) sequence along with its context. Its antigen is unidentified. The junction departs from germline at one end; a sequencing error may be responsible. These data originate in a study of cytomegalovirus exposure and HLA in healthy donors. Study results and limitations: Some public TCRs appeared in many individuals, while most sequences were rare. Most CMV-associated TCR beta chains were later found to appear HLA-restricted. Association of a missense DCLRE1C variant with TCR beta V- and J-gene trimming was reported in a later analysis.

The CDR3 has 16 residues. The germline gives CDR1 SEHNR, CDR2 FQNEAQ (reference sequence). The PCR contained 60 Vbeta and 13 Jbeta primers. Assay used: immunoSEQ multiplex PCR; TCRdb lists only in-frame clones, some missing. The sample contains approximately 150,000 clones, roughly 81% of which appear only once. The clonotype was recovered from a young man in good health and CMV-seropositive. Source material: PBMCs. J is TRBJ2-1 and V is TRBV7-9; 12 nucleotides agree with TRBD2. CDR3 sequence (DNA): TGTTCCAGCAGATGGACTAGCGGGATCTCCTACAATGAGCAGTTCTTC. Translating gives CSSRWTSGISYNEQFF.